This T cell receptor (beta chain) was sequenced for a study of T cell responses to AZD1222 COVID-19 vaccine. Study-wide findings and caveats: Two doses of AZD1222 preceded a rise in Spike-specific TCR breadth and depth.

The sample holds a few counts of this clone. Its antigen is as yet unknown. Repertoires were generated with immunoSEQ multiplex PCR, while TCRdb's copy carries only in-frame clones and drops some. The sample lists 68,000 or so clones, more than 70% occurring once. Source: peripheral blood, taken on day 0 of AZD1222 vaccination. This receptor was taken from an adult in good health.

The CDR3 protein is CASSPPDRNQPQHF. CDR3 in DNA: TGTGCCAGCAGCCCGCCGGACAGAAATCAGCCCCAGCATTTT. The chain combines TRBV7-3 with TRBJ1-5; TRBD1 might be the D (6 bases). Germline V lookup: CDR1 SGHTA, CDR2 FQGTGA. Trimming cost V 5 bases and J 4 bases, with 12 bases left between them. The CDR3 extends over 14 amino acids. The variable domain in full, completed from reference TRBV7-3 and TRBJ1-5, reads GAGVSQTPSNKVTEKGKYVELRCDPISGHTALYWYRQSLGQGPEFLIYFQGTGAADDSGLPNDRFFAVRPEGSVSTLKIQRTERGDSAVYLCASSPPDRNQPQHFGDGTRLSIL.